The 26 T cell receptor beta chains below come from one sample, sequenced in a study of T cells after yellow fever vaccination. MiXCR was run by TCRdb on the 5' RACE reads, yielding one entry per CDR3 protein. In the table there are hundreds of thousands of distinct CDR3 sequences, 15% to 20% of which are singletons. This sample comprised PBMCs, obtained 15 days after the yellow fever booster vaccination. These receptors originate from a young man who received the YFV17D yellow fever vaccine.

The chain combines TRBV7-2 with TRBJ2-3; no firm D call. This CDR3 has 14 amino acids. Deletions cut 3 bases from V and 0 bases from J, with 7 bases between. Germline loops: CDR1 SGHTA, CDR2 FQGNSA. CDR3 sequence: CASSFSFSTDTQYF. The CDR3 bases are TGTGCCAGCAGCTTTAGCTTTAGCACAGATACGCAGTATTTT.

A note on this clonotype: At one end, the junction sequence differs from germline, possibly due to a read error. This chain links TRBV7-2 with TRBJ2-7; 10 bases are shared with TRBD1. The CDR3 is 14 amino acids. CDR1 and CDR2 (germline): SGHTA, FQGNSA. As DNA, the CDR3 is TGTGCCAGCACCTTAGGACAGGGGGTAAACGAGCAGTACTTC. Its protein product is CASTLGQGVNEQYF. Full variable domain (remainder filled in from reference TRBV7-2 and TRBJ2-7): GAGVSQSPSNKVTEKGKDVELRCDPISGHTALYWYRQSLGQGLEFLIYFQGNSAPDKSGLPSDRFSAERTGGSVSTLTIQRTQQEDSAVYLCASTLGQGVNEQYFGPGTRLTVT.

CDR3 residues: CSVKQGSGVETQYF. For the CDR3, the DNA is TGCAGCGTGAAACAGGGGAGTGGAGTGGAGACCCAGTACTTC. The V call is TRBV29-1, the J call TRBJ2-5; 7 bases line up with TRBD1. The length of the CDR3 is 14 residues. V trimming: 6 bases; J trimming: 5 bases; junction bases outside the gene matches: 12. Germline lookup yields CDR1 SQVTM and CDR2 ANQGSEA.

V and J are TRBV5-1 and TRBJ2-1; TRBD1 might be the D (8 bases). Germline lookup yields CDR1 SGHRS and CDR2 YFSETQ. Trimming shortened V by 5 bases and J by 5 bases, and 14 bases separated the two germline ends. This CDR3 region has 14 residues. Here the CDR3 reads CASSHRGGNNEQFF. CDR3 DNA sequence: TGCGCCAGCAGTCACAGGGGGGGGAACAATGAGCAGTTCTTC.

The genes are TRBV5-1 and TRBJ2-2, with D possibly being TRBD2 (6 bases). Germline CDR1 and CDR2: SGHRS and YFSETQ. V lost 0 bases and J lost 6, with 12 bases in between. This CDR3 spans 15 amino acids. In nucleotides, the CDR3 is TGCGCCAGCAGCTTGGACGGGGGACTGCCCGGGGAGCTGTTTTTT. This translates into CASSLDGGLPGELFF.

The gene calls are TRBV10-3 and TRBJ1-2; unclear D gene. Germline V gives CDR1 ENHRY, CDR2 SYGVKD. Deletions cut 0 bases from V and 8 bases from J, with 10 bases between. The CDR3 is made up of 13 amino acids. As DNA, the CDR3 is TGTGCCATCAGTGAGTCATCGGGCGAGGGCTACACCTTC. Its protein is CAISESSGEGYTF.

V usage is TRBV6-5 and J usage is TRBJ1-2; D is unresolved. This CDR3 has 11 amino acids. Trimming removed 6 bases at V and 4 bases at J, with 6 bases between. Germline CDR1 MNHEY, CDR2 SVGAGI. The CDR3 DNA reads TGTGCCAGCAGCTGGGGCTATGGCTACACCTTC. Protein: CASSWGYGYTF.

This clonotype was counted between two and nine times. V and J are TRBV5-1 and TRBJ2-2; D possibly matches TRBD1 or TRBD2 (5 bases each). Germline lookup yields CDR1 SGHRS and CDR2 YFSETQ. Trimming removed 3 bases at V and 2 bases at J, with 11 bases between. This CDR3 has 15 amino acids. The DNA for the CDR3 is TGCGCCAGCAGCTGGGACGTCCACAACACCGGGGAGCTGTTTTTT. As protein: CASSWDVHNTGELFF.

V usage is TRBV18 and J usage is TRBJ2-7, with 7 bases lining up with TRBD2. Germline lookup yields CDR1 KGHSH and CDR2 LQKENI. Unmatched junction bases numbered 2, after V lost 3 bases and J lost 0 bases. The CDR3 spans 14 residues. The chain's CDR3 is CASSPRGDSYEQYF. In DNA, the CDR3 is TGTGCCAGCTCACCCCGGGGGGACTCCTACGAGCAGTACTTC.

The rearrangement joins TRBV7-2 to TRBJ1-5, with no clear D. There are 14 residues in the CDR3. Germline V gene lookup returns CDR1 SGHTA and CDR2 FQGNSA. Trimming took 4 bases from V and 0 from J, leaving 7 bases between them. CDR3 sequence: CASSYQVSNQPQHF. CDR3 bases: TGTGCCAGCAGCTACCAAGTTAGCAATCAGCCCCAGCATTTT.

V is TRBV2 and J is TRBJ2-4; no definite D call. V gave up 7 bases and J gave up 5 bases, with 12 bases separating them. The CDR3 has 13 amino acids. Looked up from germline, CDR1 is SNHLY and CDR2 is FYNNEI. This CDR3 is CASTVKGENIQYF. The CDR3, as DNA: TGTGCCAGCACCGTTAAAGGCGAAAACATTCAGTACTTC. Combining the CDR3 with reference TRBV2 and TRBJ2-4 gives the whole variable domain EPEVTQTPSHQVTQMGQEVILRCVPISNHLYFYWYRQILGQKVEFLVSFYNNEISEKSEIFDDQFSVERPDGSNFTLKIRSTKLEDSAMYFCASTVKGENIQYFGAGTRLSVL.

This clonotype turned up a few times. The chain uses TRBV29-1 and TRBJ2-7; 7 bases align to TRBD1. Germline V gives CDR1 SQVTM, CDR2 ANQGSEA. The CDR3 spans 12 residues. The J segment lost 5 bases and the V segment lost 7 bases, leaving 8 bases of the junction unmatched. DNA of the CDR3: TGCAGCGCTAGGACAGGCAGGGACGAGCAGTACTTC. This codes for CSARTGRDEQYF.

The chain has TRBV20-1 and TRBJ2-4; 7 bases map to TRBD2. With V trimmed by 5 bases and J by 2 bases, 12 bases remained unmatched. This CDR3 spans 16 amino acids. Germline CDR1 reads DFQATT; CDR2 reads SNEGSKA (reference sequence). The CDR3 sequence is CSALRASGGSKNIQYF. CDR3 sequence (DNA): TGCAGTGCTCTCCGGGCTAGCGGAGGCTCCAAAAACATTCAGTACTTC.

The sample holds a few counts of this clonotype. The V gene is TRBV29-1, the J gene TRBJ2-7; D is possibly TRBD1 or TRBD2 (6 bases each). This CDR3 is 14 amino acids long. V was cut by 4 bases and J by 3 bases, with 16 bases left in between. CDR1 SQVTM and CDR2 ANQGSEA come from the germline V gene. CDR3 sequence (DNA): TGCAGCGTTGTTGGACAGACGGGACTCTACGAGCAGTACTTC. Protein product: CSVVGQTGLYEQYF.

This clonotype was picked up a small number of times. The chain employs TRBV7-8 and TRBJ2-1, with TRBD2 matching over 11 bases. This CDR3 has 18 residues. With 4 bases clipped from V and 12 bases from J, the junction kept 20 bases outside the gene matches. Germline V gene lookup returns CDR1 SGHVS and CDR2 FQNEAQ. CDR3 protein: CASSSLAVSGRASTSQFF. CDR3 DNA: TGTGCCAGCAGCTCACTCGCCGTTAGCGGGAGGGCCTCGACCTCGCAGTTCTTC.

The chain is built from TRBV29-1 and TRBJ1-1; D gene ambiguous. This CDR3 region has 12 residues. Looked up from germline, CDR1 is SQVTM and CDR2 is ANQGSEA. Trimming shortened V by 7 bases and J by 5 bases, and 14 bases separated the two germline ends. The CDR3 here is CSARRPSTEAFF. In nucleotides, the CDR3 is TGCAGCGCACGCCGTCCCAGTACTGAAGCTTTCTTT.

This clonotype has just a few counts. The chain joins TRBV6-2 or TRBV6-3 to TRBJ2-7, with TRBD2 matching 7 bases. The germline V gene encodes CDR1 MNHEY and CDR2 SVGEGT. J lost 1 base, V lost 8 bases, and 23 bases had no gene match. CDR3 length: 19 residues. The CDR3 reads CASGKRGSSGPRRSYEQYF. DNA of the CDR3: TGTGCCAGCGGAAAAAGGGGCTCTAGCGGACCAAGGCGGTCCTACGAGCAGTACTTC.

J is TRBJ1-6 and V is TRBV10-3; 8 bases are a match to TRBD1. This CDR3 region has 14 residues. With 10 bases clipped from V and 7 bases from J, the junction kept 9 bases outside the gene matches. CDR1 and CDR2 (germline): ENHRY, SYGVKD. Written as DNA, the CDR3 is TGTGCCACTGCCCCCGGGACAGGCAATTCACCCCTCCACTTT. It codes for CATAPGTGNSPLHF.

V gene TRBV2 combines with J gene TRBJ2-1; D is unclear. This CDR3 comprises 13 residues. Germline V gene data show CDR1 as SNHLY and CDR2 as FYNNEI. Trimming took off 9 bases at V and 6 bases at J, with 15 bases between the two ends. The DNA for the CDR3 is TGTGCCAGGAGGACGGAGAGGTTCAATGAGCAGTTCTTC. Its translation is CARRTERFNEQFF.

This clonotype turned up a few times. The rearrangement uses TRBV3-1 and TRBJ2-5; maybe TRBD2 (5 bases). V dropped 3 bases and J dropped 0 bases, with 8 bases sitting between them. The CDR3 contains 14 residues. Germline values: CDR1 LGHDT, CDR2 YNNKEL (reference sequence). Written as DNA, the CDR3 is TGTGCCAGCAGCCAGGGAGTGAACCAAGAGACCCAGTACTTC. Protein sequence: CASSQGVNQETQYF.

The chain carries TRBV7-2 and TRBJ2-3, with D maybe TRBD2 (6 bases). Trimming took off 3 bases at V and 4 bases at J, with 14 bases between the two ends. This CDR3 has 15 residues. Germline CDR1 is SGHTA and CDR2 is FQGNSA. The CDR3 DNA sequence: TGTGCCAGCAGCTTTACGGGAGATGGGGCAGATACGCAGTATTTT. It encodes CASSFTGDGADTQYF.

The V and J genes are TRBV3-1 and TRBJ1-3; D is unresolved. V lost 2 bases and J lost 0, with 5 bases in between. This CDR3 spans 14 amino acids. The germline CDR1 and CDR2 sequences are LGHDT and YNNKEL (reference sequence). The chain's CDR3 is CASSQLTSGNTIYF. The CDR3 DNA reads TGTGCCAGCAGCCAACTTACCTCTGGAAACACCATATATTTT.

The rearrangement links TRBV20-1 to TRBJ1-5, with D uncertain. The CDR3 runs to 13 residues. Germline V gives CDR1 DFQATT, CDR2 SNEGSKA (reference sequence). The V end was cut by 5 bases, the J end by 3 bases, with 11 bases between. The CDR3 loop is CSAVTDLNQPQHF. The CDR3 nucleotides read TGCAGTGCTGTTACAGACCTCAATCAGCCCCAGCATTTT.

The chain combines TRBV5-1 with TRBJ1-4; D might be TRBD1 (5 bases). The V and J ends lost 6 bases and 8 bases respectively, with 14 bases between them. CDR1 and CDR2 (germline): SGHRS, YFSETQ. This CDR3 spans 13 amino acids. CDR3 nucleotide sequence: TGCGCCAGCAAGGGGTCGGCGGAGGAAAAACTGTTTTTT. Its translation is CASKGSAEEKLFF.

In this sample, this clonotype turned up a few times. The chain joins TRBV12-3 or TRBV12-4 to TRBJ2-1; 7 bases map to TRBD1. CDR3 length: 15 amino acids. Germline trimming cut 7 bases from V and 7 bases from J; bases unmatched to any gene: 13. The CDR3 DNA sequence: TGTGCCAGCAACGTCGCCGGGACAGTCGGAAATGAGCAGTTCTTC. It encodes CASNVAGTVGNEQFF.

The chain has TRBV6-5 and TRBJ1-4; D is uncertain. Per the germline V gene, CDR1 is MNHEY and CDR2 is SVGAGI. V lost 3 bases and J 0 bases, leaving 8 bases between the germline ends. The CDR3 has 15 amino acids. CDR3 protein: CASSYRFTTNEKLFF. The CDR3 coding sequence is TGTGCCAGCAGTTATAGGTTCACAACTAATGAAAAACTGTTTTTT.